This T cell receptor (beta chain) was profiled in a study of blood T cell repertoires in COVID-19. The V end was cut by 0 bases, the J end by 3 bases, with 9 bases between. The CDR3 length is 15 residues. Germline V gene sequence: CDR1 SGDLS, CDR2 YYNGEE. Libraries were prepared by immunoSEQ multiplex PCR; TCRdb keeps only in-frame clonotypes and omits some of them. In the table there are over 150,000 clones, roughly 90% of which are singletons. The chain combines TRBV9 with TRBJ2-2; D perhaps matches TRBD2 (5 bases). This clonotype was sampled from a woman in her sixties who had recovered from COVID-19. Sequencing was done on a sample of peripheral blood. The CDR3 spells CASSVGTADTGELFF. CDR3 sequence (DNA): TGTGCCAGCAGCGTAGGTACAGCGGACACCGGGGAGCTGTTTTTT.